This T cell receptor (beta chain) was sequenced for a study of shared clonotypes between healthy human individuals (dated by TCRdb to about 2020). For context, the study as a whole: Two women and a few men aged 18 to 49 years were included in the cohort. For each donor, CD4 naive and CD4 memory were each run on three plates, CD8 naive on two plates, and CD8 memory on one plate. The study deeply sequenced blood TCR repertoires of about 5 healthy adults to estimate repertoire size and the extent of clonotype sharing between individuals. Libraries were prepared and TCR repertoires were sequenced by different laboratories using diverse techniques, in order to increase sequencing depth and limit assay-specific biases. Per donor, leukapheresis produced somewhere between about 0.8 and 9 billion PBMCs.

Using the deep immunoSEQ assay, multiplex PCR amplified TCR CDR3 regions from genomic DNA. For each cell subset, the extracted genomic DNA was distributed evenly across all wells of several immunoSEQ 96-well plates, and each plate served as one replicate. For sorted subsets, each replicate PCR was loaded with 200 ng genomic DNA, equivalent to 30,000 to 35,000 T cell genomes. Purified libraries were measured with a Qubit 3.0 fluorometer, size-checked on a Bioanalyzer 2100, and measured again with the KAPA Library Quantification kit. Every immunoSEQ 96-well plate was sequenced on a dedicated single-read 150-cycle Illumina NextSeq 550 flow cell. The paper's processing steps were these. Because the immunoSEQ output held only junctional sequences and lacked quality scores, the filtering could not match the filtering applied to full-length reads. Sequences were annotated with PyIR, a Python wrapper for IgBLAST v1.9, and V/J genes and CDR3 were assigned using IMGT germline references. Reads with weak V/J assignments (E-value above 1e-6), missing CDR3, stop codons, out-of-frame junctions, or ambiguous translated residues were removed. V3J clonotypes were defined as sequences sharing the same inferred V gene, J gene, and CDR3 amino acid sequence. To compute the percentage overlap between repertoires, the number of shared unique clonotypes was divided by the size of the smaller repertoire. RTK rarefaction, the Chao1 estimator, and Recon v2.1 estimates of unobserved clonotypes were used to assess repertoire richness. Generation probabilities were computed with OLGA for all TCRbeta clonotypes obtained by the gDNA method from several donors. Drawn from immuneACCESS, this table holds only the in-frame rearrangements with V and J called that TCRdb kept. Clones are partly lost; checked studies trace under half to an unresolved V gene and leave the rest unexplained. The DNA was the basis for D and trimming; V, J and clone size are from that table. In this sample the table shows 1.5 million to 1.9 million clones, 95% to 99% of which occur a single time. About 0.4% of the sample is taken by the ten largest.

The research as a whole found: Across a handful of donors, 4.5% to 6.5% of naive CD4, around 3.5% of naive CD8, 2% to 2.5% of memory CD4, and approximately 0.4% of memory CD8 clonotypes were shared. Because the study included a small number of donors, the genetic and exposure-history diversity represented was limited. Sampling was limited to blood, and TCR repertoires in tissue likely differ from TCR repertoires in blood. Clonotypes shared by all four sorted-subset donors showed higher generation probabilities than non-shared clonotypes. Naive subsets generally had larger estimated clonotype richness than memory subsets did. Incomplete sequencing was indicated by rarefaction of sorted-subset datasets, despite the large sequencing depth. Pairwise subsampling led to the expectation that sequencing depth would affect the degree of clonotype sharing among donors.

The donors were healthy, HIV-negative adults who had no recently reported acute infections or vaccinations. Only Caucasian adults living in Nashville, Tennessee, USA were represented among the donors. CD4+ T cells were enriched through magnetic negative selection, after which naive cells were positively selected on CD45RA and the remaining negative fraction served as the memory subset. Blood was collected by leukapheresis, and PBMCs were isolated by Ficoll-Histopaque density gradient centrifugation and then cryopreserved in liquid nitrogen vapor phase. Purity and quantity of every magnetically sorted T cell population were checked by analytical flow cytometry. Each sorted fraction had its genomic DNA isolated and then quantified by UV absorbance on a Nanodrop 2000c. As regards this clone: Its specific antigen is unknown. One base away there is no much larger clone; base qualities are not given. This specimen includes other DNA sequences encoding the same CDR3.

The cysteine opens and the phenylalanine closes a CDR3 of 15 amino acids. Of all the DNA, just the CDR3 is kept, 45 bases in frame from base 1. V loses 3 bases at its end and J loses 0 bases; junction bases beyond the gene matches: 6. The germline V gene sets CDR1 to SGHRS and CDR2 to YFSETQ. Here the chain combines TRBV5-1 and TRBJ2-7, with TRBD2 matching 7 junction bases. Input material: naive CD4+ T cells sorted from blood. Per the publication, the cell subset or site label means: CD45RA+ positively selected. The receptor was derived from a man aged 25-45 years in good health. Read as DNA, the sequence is TGCGCCAGCAGCTCGTTAGCGGGTTCCTCCTACGAGCAGTACTTC. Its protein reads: CASSSLAGSSYEQYF. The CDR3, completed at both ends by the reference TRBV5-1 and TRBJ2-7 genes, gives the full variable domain KAGVTQTPRYLIKTRGQQVTLSCSPISGHRSVSWYQQTPGQGLQFLFEYFSETQRNKGNFPGRFSGRQFSNSRSEMNVSTLELGDSALYLCASSSLAGSSYEQYFGPGTRLTVT.